Listed here are 3 T cell receptor beta chains from one sample, sequenced in a study of blood T cell repertoires in COVID-19. Only in-frame clones appear in the TCRdb table, and some are missing; sequencing was by immunoSEQ multiplex PCR. The sample holds more than 150,000 clones; 85% to 95% are singletons and the top ten take about 0.76%. Specimen: peripheral blood. The receptor source for this set is a man aged 30-40 years with COVID-19, enrolled during active disease.

The rearrangement uses TRBV14 and TRBJ1-4, with D uncertain. From germline, CDR1 is SGHDN and CDR2 FVKESK. The germline V and J ends were trimmed by 1 base and 8 bases, with 5 bases remaining between them. The CDR3 has 12 amino acids. CDR3 region: CASSQGEEKLFF. The CDR3, as DNA: TGTGCCAGCAGCCAAGGGGAGGAAAAACTGTTTTTT. Supplemented by reference TRBV14 and TRBJ1-4, the full variable domain reads EAGVTQFPSHSVIEKGQTVTLRCDPISGHDNLYWYRRVMGKEIKFLLHFVKESKQDESGMPNNRFLAERTGGTYSTLKVQPAELEDSGVYFCASSQGEEKLFFGSGTQLSVL.

This chain connects TRBV6-5 to TRBJ1-5; D call uncertain. The CDR3 contains 14 residues. Deletions cut 6 bases from V and 3 bases from J, with 12 bases between. From germline, CDR1 is MNHEY and CDR2 SVGAGI. This CDR3 reads CASRIDGLNQPQHF. The CDR3 DNA reads TGTGCCAGCAGGATCGACGGACTCAATCAGCCCCAGCATTTT.

The rearrangement uses TRBV5-4 and TRBJ2-1; weak D call: TRBD2 (5 bases). The germline V and J ends were trimmed by 0 bases and 5 bases, with 6 bases remaining between them. The CDR3 has 13 amino acids. Germline CDR1 SGHNT, CDR2 YYREEE (reference sequence). CDR3 sequence: CASSLAGNNEQFF. The CDR3 DNA is TGTGCCAGCAGCTTGGCCGGGAACAATGAGCAGTTCTTC.